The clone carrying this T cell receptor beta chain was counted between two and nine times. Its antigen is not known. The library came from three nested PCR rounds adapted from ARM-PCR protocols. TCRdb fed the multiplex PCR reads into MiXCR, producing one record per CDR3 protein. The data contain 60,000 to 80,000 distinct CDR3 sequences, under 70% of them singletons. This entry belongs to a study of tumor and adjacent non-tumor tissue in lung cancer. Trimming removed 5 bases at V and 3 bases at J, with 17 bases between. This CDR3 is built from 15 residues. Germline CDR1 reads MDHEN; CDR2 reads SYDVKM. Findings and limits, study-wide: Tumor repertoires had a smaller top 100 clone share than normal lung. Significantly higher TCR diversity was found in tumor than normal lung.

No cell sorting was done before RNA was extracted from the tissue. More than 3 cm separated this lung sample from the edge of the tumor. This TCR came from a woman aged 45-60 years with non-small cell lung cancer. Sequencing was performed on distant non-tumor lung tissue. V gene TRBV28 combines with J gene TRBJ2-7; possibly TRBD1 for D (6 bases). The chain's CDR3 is CASSPGTKGIYEQYF. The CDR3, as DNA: TGTGCCAGCAGTCCCGGGACAAAGGGAATCTACGAGCAGTACTTC.